Listed here are 8 T cell receptor beta chains from one sample, sequenced in a study of T cell responses to AZD1222 COVID-19 vaccine (dated by TCRdb to the early 2020s). The intended sense of this specimen's time point label: about 28 days (+/-7) after the second vaccine dose. Libraries came from the immunoSEQ multiplex PCR assay. Drawn from immuneACCESS, this table holds only the in-frame rearrangements with V and J called that TCRdb kept. Clones are partly lost; checked studies trace under half to an unresolved V gene and leave the rest unexplained. This sample holds some 74,000 clones; about 85% were observed only once. The top ten hold roughly 1.2% of the sample. The specimen was peripheral blood, collected 28 days after the second AZD1222 dose. These receptors all stem from an adult who received the AZD1222 COVID-19 vaccine.

The rearrangement uses TRBV7-2 and TRBJ1-4, with unresolved D. Deletions cut 1 base from V and 3 bases from J, with 9 bases between. This CDR3 is 15 amino acids long. The germline V gene has CDR1 SGHTA and CDR2 FQGNSA. The DNA of the CDR3 is TGTGCCAGCAGCTTAGTAAGGACGGCTAATGAAAAACTGTTTTTT. It translates to CASSLVRTANEKLFF. The entire variable domain, with the rest obtained from reference TRBV7-2 and TRBJ1-4, is as follows: GAGVSQSPSNKVTEKGKDVELRCDPISGHTALYWYRQSLGQGLEFLIYFQGNSAPDKSGLPSDRFSAERTGGSVSTLTIQRTQQEDSAVYLCASSLVRTANEKLFFGSGTQLSVL.

The chain has TRBV20-1 and TRBJ1-5; 7 bases line up with TRBD1. Germline V lookup: CDR1 DFQATT, CDR2 SNEGSKA (reference sequence). This CDR3 comprises 17 residues. The ends lost 3 bases at V and 6 bases at J; junction bases unmatched: 17. CDR3: CSASGDSELLQAQPQHF. CDR3 in DNA: TGCAGTGCTAGTGGGGACAGCGAATTACTACAGGCTCAGCCCCAGCATTTT.

In DNA, the CDR3 is TGTGCCAGCAGCCCCGGGGAGCATTTT. Its protein is CASSPGEHF. J is TRBJ1-5 and V is TRBV12-3 or TRBV12-4; no firm D call. Trimming shortened V by 6 bases and J by 14 bases, and 8 bases separated the two germline ends. The CDR3 covers 9 residues.

V usage is TRBV4-2 and J usage is TRBJ1-1; D perhaps matches TRBD1 (5 bases). Per the germline V gene, CDR1 is LGHNA and CDR2 is YNFKEQ. The CDR3 totals 14 residues. Deletions cut 4 bases from V and 1 base from J, with 10 bases between. CDR3 amino acids: CASSRTGGNTEAFF. The CDR3 DNA reads TGTGCCAGCAGCCGGACGGGGGGGAACACTGAAGCTTTCTTT.

The rearrangement links TRBV5-6 to TRBJ2-3, with D perhaps matching TRBD1 or TRBD2 (5 bases each). CDR3 size: 17 residues. Trimming removed 2 bases from V and 1 base from J, with 17 bases in between. Germline values: CDR1 SGHDT, CDR2 YYEEEE. This CDR3 reads CASSFLRGADGTDTQYF. CDR3 DNA sequence: TGTGCCAGCAGCTTCCTTAGAGGGGCGGACGGCACAGATACGCAGTATTTT. Full variable domain (missing parts from reference TRBV5-6 and TRBJ2-3): DAGVTQSPTHLIKTRGQQVTLRCSPKSGHDTVSWYQQALGQGPQFIFQYYEEEERQRGNFPDRFSGHQFPNYSSELNVNALLLGDSALYLCASSFLRGADGTDTQYFGPGTRLTVL.

The V call is TRBV6-5, the J call TRBJ2-3; no clear D gene. This CDR3 contains 15 residues. Trimming took 5 bases from V and 0 from J, leaving 12 bases between them. Germline assignment: CDR1 MNHEY and CDR2 SVGAGI. In DNA, the CDR3 is TGTGCCAGCAGTCTCCAAAGCTCTAGCACAGATACGCAGTATTTT. This sequence encodes CASSLQSSSTDTQYF.

This clone was observed a single time. The rearrangement uses TRBV6-5 and TRBJ2-3; 14 bases are a match to TRBD2. The J segment lost 3 bases and the V segment lost 11 bases, leaving 4 bases of the junction unmatched. The germline V gene has CDR1 MNHEY and CDR2 SVGAGI. The CDR3 loop spans 14 amino acids. This chain's CDR3 is CAGGTSGSTDTQYF. The CDR3, as DNA: TGTGCCGGAGGGACTAGCGGGAGTACAGATACGCAGTATTTT.

Only a few counts were recorded for this clone. The CDR3 nucleotides read TGTGCCTGGAACCGGGACCAGGGAGGCTACACCTTC. Encoded protein: CAWNRDQGGYTF. This chain connects TRBV30 to TRBJ1-2; TRBD1 might be the D (5 bases). This CDR3 region has 12 residues. V was pared by 4 bases and J by 8 bases, with 14 bases between. Germline-derived CDR1 and CDR2 are GTSNPN and SVGIG (reference sequence).